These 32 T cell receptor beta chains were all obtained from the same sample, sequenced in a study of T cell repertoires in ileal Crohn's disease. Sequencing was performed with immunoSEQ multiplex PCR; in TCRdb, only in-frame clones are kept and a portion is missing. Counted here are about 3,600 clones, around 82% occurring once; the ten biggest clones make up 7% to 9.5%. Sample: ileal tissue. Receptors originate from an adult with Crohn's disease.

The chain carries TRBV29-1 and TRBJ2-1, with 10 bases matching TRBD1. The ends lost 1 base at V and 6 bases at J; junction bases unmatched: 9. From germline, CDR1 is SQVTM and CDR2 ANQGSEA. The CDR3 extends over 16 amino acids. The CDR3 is CSVEGAGQGPLNEQFF. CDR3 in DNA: TGCAGCGTTGAAGGCGCGGGACAGGGGCCCCTCAATGAGCAGTTCTTC.

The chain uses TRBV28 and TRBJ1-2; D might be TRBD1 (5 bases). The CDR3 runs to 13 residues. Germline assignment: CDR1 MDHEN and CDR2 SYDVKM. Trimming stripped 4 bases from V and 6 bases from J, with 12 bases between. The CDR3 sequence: CASSSAGWDGYTF. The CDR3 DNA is TGTGCCAGCAGTTCGGCAGGGTGGGATGGCTACACCTTC.

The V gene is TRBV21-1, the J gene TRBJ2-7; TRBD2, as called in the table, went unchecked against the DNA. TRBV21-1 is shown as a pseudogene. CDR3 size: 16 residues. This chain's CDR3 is CASSNEGLAGGDEQYV. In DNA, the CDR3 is TGTGCCAGCAGCAACGAGGGACTAGCGGGAGGAGACGAGCAGTACGTC.

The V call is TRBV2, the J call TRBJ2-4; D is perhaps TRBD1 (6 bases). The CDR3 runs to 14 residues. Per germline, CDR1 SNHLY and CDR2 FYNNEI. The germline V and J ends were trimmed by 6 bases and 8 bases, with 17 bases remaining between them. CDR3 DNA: TGTGCCAGCAGACAGGGCCCCGGCGCGCACATTCAGTACTTC. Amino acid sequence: CASRQGPGAHIQYF.

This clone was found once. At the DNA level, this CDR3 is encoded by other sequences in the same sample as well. The CDR3 loop reads CASSFRLAGDTGELFF. In DNA, the CDR3 is TGTGCCAGCAGCTTCCGACTAGCGGGAGATACCGGGGAGCTGTTTTTT. J is TRBJ2-2 and V is TRBV5-4; 12 nucleotides agree with TRBD2. J lost 5 bases, V lost 2 bases, and 4 bases had no gene match. The CDR3 has 16 residues. Germline V gene lookup returns CDR1 SGHNT and CDR2 YYREEE (reference sequence).

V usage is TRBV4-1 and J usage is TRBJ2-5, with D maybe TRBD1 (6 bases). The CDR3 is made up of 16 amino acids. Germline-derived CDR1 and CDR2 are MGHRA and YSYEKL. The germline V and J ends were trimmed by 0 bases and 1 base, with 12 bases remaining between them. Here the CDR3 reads CASSQDQGRRQETQYF. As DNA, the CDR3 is TGCGCCAGCAGCCAAGATCAGGGGCGTCGCCAAGAGACCCAGTACTTC.

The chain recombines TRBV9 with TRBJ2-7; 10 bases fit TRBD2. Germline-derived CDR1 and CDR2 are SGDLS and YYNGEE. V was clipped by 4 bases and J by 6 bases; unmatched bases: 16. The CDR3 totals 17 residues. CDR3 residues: CASSPHRDSGGPSEQYF. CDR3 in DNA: TGTGCCAGCAGCCCCCACAGGGATAGCGGGGGGCCTAGCGAGCAGTACTTC.

CDR3 residues: CASSPDSTFREQYF. CDR3 nucleotides: TGTGCCAGCAGCCCGGACAGTACTTTCCGCGAGCAGTACTTC. The V and J genes are TRBV11-2 and TRBJ2-7, with TRBD1 as a possible D gene (6 bases). Germline CDR1 is SGHAT and CDR2 is FQNNGV. With 5 bases removed from V and 6 bases from J, the gap between germline ends came to 17 bases. This CDR3 is 14 amino acids long.

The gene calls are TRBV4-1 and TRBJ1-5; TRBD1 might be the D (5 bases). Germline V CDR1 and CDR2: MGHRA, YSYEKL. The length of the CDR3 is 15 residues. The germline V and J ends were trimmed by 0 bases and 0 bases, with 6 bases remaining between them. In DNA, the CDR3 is TGCGCCAGCAGCCAAGAGACAGCTAGCAATCAGCCCCAGCATTTT. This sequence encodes CASSQETASNQPQHF.

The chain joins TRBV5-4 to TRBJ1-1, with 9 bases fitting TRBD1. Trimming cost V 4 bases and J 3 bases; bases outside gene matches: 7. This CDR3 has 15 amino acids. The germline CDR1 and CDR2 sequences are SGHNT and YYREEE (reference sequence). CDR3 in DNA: TGTGCCAGCAGCCATGTTGGACAGGGGCACACTGAAGCTTTCTTT. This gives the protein CASSHVGQGHTEAFF.

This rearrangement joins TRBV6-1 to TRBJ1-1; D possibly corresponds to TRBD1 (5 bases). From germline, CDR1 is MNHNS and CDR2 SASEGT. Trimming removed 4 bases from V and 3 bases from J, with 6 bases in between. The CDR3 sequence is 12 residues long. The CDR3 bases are TGTGCCAGCAGTGGACAGTACACTGAAGCTTTCTTT. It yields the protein CASSGQYTEAFF.

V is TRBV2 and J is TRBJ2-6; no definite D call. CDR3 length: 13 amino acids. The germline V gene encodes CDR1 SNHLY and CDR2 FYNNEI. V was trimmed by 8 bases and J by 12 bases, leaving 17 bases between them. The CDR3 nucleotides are TGTGCCAGCGGCCCTCTGGGCGAAGGCGTCCTGACTTTC. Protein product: CASGPLGEGVLTF.

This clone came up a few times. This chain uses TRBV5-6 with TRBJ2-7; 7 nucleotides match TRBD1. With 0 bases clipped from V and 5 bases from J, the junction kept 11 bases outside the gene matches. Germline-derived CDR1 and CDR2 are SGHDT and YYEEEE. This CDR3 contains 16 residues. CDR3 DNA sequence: TGTGCCAGCAGCTTGGACAGGGGTCCCCTTCTCCACGAGCAGTACTTC. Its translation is CASSLDRGPLLHEQYF.

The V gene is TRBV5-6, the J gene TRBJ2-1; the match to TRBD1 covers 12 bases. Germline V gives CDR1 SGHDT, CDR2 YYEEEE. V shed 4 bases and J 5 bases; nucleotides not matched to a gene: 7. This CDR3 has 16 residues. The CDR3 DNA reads TGTGCCAGCAGCCCGGGGACAGGGGGCTACGACAATGAGCAGTTCTTC. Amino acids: CASSPGTGGYDNEQFF.

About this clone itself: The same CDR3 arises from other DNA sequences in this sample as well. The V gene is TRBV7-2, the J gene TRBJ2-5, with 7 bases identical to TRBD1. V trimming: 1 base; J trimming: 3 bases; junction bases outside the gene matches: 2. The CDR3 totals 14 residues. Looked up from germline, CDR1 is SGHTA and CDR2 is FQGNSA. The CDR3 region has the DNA TGTGCCAGCAGCTTAGAACAGGGGAAAGAGACCCAGTACTTC. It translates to CASSLEQGKETQYF.

This CDR3 is CASSLRRGAGTDTQYF. In DNA form, the CDR3 reads TGTGCCAGCAGCTTGCGACGGGGGGCGGGCACAGATACGCAGTATTTT. The chain links TRBV7-2 to TRBJ2-3, with TRBD2 as a possible D gene (7 bases). The germline V and J ends were trimmed by 3 bases and 1 base, with 14 bases remaining between them. Germline CDR1 reads SGHTA; CDR2 reads FQGNSA. The CDR3 runs 16 residues.

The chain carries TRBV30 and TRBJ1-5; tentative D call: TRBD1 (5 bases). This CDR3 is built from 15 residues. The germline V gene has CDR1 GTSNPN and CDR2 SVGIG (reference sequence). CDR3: CALGMGQLSNQPQHF. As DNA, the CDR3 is TGTGCGTTGGGGATGGGGCAGCTTAGCAATCAGCCCCAGCATTTT.

This CDR3 is CAVGGGSYEQYF. The CDR3 DNA follows: TGTGCTGTTGGGGGGGGATCCTACGAGCAGTACTTC. This chain joins TRBV7-7 and TRBJ2-7; 7 nucleotides line up with TRBD2. CDR1 and CDR2 from the germline V gene are SSHAT and FNYEAQ (reference sequence). This CDR3 comprises 12 residues.

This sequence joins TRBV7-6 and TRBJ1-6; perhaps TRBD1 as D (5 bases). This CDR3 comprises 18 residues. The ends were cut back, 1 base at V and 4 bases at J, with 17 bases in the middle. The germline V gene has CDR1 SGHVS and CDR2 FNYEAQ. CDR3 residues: CASSLDTAAGIYNSPLHF. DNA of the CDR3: TGTGCCAGCAGCTTAGATACCGCGGCAGGGATATATAATTCACCCCTCCACTTT.

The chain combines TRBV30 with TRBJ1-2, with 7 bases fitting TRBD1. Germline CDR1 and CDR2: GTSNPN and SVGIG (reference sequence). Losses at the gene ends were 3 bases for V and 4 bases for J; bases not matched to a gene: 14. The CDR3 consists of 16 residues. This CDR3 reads CAWRAGTDRNLYGYTF. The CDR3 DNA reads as TGTGCCTGGAGGGCTGGGACAGATCGGAACCTCTATGGCTACACCTTC.

CDR3 nucleotide sequence: TGTGCCAGCAGCTTTCGTAGAGGGAGTATGTACGAGCAGTACTTC. Residues: CASSFRRGSMYEQYF. The chain uses TRBV5-6 and TRBJ2-7, with a weak D call TRBD2 (5 bases). This CDR3 comprises 15 residues. Trimming removed 2 bases from V and 4 bases from J, with 16 bases in between. Germline CDR1 and CDR2: SGHDT and YYEEEE.

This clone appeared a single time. The CDR3 sequence: CASSLETKPEQYV. CDR3 nucleotide sequence: TGTGCCAGCAGCTTAGAGACTAAGCCCGAGCAGTACGTC. This rearrangement joins TRBV7-9 to TRBJ2-7; possibly TRBD2 for D (5 bases). Trimming shortened V by 1 base and J by 6 bases, and 10 bases separated the two germline ends. The CDR3 is 13 amino acids. Germline CDR1 is SEHNR and CDR2 is FQNEAQ (reference sequence).

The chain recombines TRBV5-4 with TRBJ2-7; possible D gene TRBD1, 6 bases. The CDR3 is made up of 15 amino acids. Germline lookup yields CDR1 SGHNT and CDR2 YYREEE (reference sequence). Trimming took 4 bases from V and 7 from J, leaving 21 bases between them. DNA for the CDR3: TGTGCCAGCAGCAAGGGGGACGCGCGGCGGTGGGAGCAGTACTTC. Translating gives CASSKGDARRWEQYF.

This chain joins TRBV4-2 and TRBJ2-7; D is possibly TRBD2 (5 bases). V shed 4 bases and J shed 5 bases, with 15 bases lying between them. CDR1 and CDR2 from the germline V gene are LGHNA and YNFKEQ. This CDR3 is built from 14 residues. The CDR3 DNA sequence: TGTGCCAGCAGCCCGGGTTTGTACGGGGACGAGCAGTACTTC. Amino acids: CASSPGLYGDEQYF.

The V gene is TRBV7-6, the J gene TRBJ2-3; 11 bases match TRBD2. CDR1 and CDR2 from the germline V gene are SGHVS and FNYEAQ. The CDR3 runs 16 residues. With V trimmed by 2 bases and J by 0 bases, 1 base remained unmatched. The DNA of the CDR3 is TGTGCCAGCAGCTTATTAGCGGGGGGGAGCACAGATACGCAGTATTTT. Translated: CASSLLAGGSTDTQYF.

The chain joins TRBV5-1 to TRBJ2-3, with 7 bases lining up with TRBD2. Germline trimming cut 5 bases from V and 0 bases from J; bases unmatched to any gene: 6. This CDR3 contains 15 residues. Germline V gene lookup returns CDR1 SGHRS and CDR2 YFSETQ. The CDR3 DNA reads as TGCGCCAGCAGAATGCGGGGGAGTAGCACAGATACGCAGTATTTT. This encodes CASRMRGSSTDTQYF. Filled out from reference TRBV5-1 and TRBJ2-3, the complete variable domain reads KAGVTQTPRYLIKTRGQQVTLSCSPISGHRSVSWYQQTPGQGLQFLFEYFSETQRNKGNFPGRFSGRQFSNSRSEMNVSTLELGDSALYLCASRMRGSSTDTQYFGPGTRLTVL.

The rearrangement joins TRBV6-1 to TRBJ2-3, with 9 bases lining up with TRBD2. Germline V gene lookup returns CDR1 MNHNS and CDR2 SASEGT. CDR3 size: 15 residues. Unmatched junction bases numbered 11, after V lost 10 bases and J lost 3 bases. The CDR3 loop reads CAIVPSGRLTDTQYF. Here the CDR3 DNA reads TGTGCCATCGTACCAAGCGGGAGGTTGACAGATACGCAGTATTTT.

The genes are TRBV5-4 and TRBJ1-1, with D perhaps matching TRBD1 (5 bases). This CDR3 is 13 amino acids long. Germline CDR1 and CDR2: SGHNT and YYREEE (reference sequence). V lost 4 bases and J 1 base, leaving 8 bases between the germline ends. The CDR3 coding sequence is TGTGCCAGCAGCCAGACAGAGAACACTGAAGCTTTCTTT. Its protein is CASSQTENTEAFF.

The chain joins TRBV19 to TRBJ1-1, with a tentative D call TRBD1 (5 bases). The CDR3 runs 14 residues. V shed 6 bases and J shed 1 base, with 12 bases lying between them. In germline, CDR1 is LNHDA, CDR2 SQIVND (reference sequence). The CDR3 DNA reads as TGTGCCAGTAGGGGGGACTACCCGAACACTGAAGCTTTCTTT. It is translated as CASRGDYPNTEAFF.

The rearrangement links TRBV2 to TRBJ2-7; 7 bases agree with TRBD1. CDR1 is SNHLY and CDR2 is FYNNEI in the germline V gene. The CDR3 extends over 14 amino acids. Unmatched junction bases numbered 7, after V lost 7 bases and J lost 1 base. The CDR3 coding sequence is TGTGCCAGCACCCCCAGGGACAGTTCCTACGAGCAGTACTTC. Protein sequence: CASTPRDSSYEQYF.

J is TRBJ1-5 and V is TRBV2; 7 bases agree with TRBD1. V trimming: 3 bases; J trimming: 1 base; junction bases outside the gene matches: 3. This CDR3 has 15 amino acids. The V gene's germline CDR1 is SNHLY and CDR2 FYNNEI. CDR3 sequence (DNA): TGTGCCAGCAGTGACGAGACAGGGAGCAATCAGCCCCAGCATTTT. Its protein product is CASSDETGSNQPQHF.

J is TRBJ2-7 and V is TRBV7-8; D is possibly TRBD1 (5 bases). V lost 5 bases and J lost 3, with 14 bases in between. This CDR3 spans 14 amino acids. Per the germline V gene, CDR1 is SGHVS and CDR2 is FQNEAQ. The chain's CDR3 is CASSPPQGFYEQYF. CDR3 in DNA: TGTGCCAGCAGCCCTCCTCAGGGTTTCTACGAGCAGTACTTC.